This T cell receptor beta chain was recorded in a study of T cell repertoires in aging, cancer and after chemotherapy. Overall study context: The whole study produced a dataset of several million TCR reads. Whole-study results and caveats: Thymic emigration or peripheral T cell expansion may be impaired by lymphoid organ infiltration in hematological cancer. Loss of evenness, beyond lost richness, contributed to age-related TCR diversity decline in cancer patients. Rebound thymic output was suggested by rising median generation probability during chemotherapy in each cancer cohort.

Comment on this clonotype: The antigen is undetermined.

A mixed TRB-A/B primer pool amplified rearranged TRB by multiplex touch-down PCR. TCRdb reprocessed the multiplex PCR reads with MiXCR, giving one entry per CDR3 protein. The table has about 1,800 distinct CDR3 sequences, approximately 30% seen once. The CDR3 contains 15 residues. With 4 bases removed from V and 2 bases from J, the gap between germline ends came to 12 bases. TCR beta rearrangements were amplified from peripheral blood genomic DNA. The source material was blood. This clonotype was obtained from a human donor with a blood cancer. The chain is built from TRBV12-3 or TRBV12-4 and TRBJ1-5, with D uncertain. CDR3 nucleotide sequence: TGTGCCAGCAGTTGGGAGGACCGAGGCAATCAGCCCCAGCATTTT. Its translation is CASSWEDRGNQPQHF.